This T cell receptor beta chain is from a study of blood T cell repertoires in COVID-19. Per the study methods: Amplification of reference gene primers was used by the study to estimate nucleated cell counts. Sequenced by immunoSEQ multiplex PCR; TCRdb stores in-frame clones only, minus some. That table supplies the V and J calls and clone size; D and trimming were determined from the DNA. The data contain over 50,000 clones, about 87% of them singletons. This clone was detected once. The CDR3 is made up of 18 amino acids. The J segment lost 6 bases and the V segment lost 5 bases, leaving 13 bases of the junction unmatched. From germline, CDR1 is MNHEY and CDR2 SMNVEV (reference sequence).

The V and J genes are TRBV27 and TRBJ2-7; 16 nucleotides match TRBD2. This TCR was recovered from a human donor in a cohort sampled during active COVID-19. Input material: peripheral blood. CDR3 residues: CASSGAGTSGRAFGEQYF. The CDR3 region has the DNA TGTGCCAGCAGTGGAGCCGGGACTAGCGGGAGGGCCTTTGGCGAGCAGTACTTC.